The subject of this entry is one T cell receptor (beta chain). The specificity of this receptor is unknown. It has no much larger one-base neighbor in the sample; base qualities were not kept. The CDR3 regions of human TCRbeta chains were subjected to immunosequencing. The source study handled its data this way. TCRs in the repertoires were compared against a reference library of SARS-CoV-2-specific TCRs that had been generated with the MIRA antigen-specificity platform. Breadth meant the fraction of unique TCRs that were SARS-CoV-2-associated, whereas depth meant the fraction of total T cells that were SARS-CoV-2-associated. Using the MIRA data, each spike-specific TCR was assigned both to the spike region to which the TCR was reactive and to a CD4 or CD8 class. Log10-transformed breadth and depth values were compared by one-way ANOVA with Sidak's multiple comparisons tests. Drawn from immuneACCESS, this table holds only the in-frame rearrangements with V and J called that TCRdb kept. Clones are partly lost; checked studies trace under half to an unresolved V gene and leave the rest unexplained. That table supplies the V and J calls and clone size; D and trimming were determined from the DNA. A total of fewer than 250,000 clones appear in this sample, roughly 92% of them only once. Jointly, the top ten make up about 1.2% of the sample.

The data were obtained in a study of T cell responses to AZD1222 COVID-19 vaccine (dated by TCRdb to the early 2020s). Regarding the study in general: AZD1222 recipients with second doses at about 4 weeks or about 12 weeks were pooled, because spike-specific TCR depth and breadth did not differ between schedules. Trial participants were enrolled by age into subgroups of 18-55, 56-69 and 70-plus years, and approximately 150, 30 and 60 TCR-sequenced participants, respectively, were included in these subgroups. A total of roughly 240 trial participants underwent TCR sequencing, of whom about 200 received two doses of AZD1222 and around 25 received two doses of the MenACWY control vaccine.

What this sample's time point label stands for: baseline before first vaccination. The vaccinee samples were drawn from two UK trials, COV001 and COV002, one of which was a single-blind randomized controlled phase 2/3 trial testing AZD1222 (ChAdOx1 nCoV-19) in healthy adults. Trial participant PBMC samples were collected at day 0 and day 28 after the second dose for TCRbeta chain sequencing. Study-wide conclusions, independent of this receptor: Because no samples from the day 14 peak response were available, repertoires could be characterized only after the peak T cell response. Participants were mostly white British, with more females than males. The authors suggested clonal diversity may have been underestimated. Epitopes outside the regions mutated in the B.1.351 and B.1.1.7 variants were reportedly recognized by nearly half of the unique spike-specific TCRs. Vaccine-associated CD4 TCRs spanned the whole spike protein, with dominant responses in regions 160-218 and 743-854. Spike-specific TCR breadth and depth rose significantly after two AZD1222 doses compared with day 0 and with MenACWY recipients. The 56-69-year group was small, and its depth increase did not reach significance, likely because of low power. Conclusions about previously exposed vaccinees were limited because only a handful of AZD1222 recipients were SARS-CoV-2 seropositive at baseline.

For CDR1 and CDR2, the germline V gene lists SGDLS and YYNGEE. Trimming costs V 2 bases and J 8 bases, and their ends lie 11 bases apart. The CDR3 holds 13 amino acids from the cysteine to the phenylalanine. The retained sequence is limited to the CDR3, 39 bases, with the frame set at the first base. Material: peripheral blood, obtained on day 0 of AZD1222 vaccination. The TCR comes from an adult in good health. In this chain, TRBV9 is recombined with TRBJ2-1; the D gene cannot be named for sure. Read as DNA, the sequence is TGTGCCAGCAGCGTTAGAGGCGTTGATGAGCAGTTCTTC. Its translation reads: CASSVRGVDEQFF.